This T cell receptor beta chain was sequenced for a study of blood T cell repertoires in COVID-19. Only in-frame clones appear in the TCRdb table, and some are missing; sequencing was by immunoSEQ multiplex PCR. The data hold 200,000 to 250,000 clones, with 88% observed a single time. Membership in each cohort depended on participant-reported clinical history. The sample comprised PBMCs or T cells enriched from blood (not recorded which). The origin of this receptor is a woman in her forties or fifties with acute COVID-19.

CDR3 amino acids: CATSRESGGAYEQYF. The CDR3 nucleotides are TGTGCCACCAGCAGAGAGTCGGGGGGCGCCTACGAGCAGTACTTC. This chain connects TRBV15 to TRBJ2-7, with D possibly matching TRBD2 (7 bases). In germline, CDR1 is LNHNV, CDR2 YYDKDF (reference sequence). Trimming stripped 0 bases from V and 2 bases from J, with 11 bases between. The CDR3 contains 15 residues.